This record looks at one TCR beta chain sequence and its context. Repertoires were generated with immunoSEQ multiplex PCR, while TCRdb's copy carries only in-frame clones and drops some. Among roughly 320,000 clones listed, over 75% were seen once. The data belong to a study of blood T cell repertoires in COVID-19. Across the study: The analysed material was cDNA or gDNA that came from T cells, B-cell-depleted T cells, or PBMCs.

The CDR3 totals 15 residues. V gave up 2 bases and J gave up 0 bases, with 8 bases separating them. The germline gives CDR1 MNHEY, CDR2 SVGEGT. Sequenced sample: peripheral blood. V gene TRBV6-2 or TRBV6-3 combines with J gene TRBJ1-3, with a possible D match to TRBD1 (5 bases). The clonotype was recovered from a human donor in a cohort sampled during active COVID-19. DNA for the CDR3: TGTGCCAGCAGTTACCCAAGGGGCTCTGGAAACACCATATATTTT. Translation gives CASSYPRGSGNTIYF.